This T cell receptor (beta chain) was profiled in a study of blood T cell repertoires in COVID-19. Whole-study context: COVID-19 samples, acute and convalescent, were from the United States, Italy and Spain. Nucleic acid was either cDNA or gDNA, and it came from T cells, B-cell-depleted T cells, or PBMCs.

The CDR3 extends over 15 amino acids. V dropped 1 base and J dropped 5; count of bases not matched to a gene: 4. Germline CDR1 is SGDLS and CDR2 is YYNGEE. Sequencing was performed with immunoSEQ multiplex PCR; in TCRdb, only in-frame clones are kept and a portion is missing. The data hold 130,000 or so clones, with approximately 83% observed a single time. V is TRBV9 and J is TRBJ2-1; 9 bases align to TRBD2. What was sequenced was peripheral blood. This TCR derives from an older woman with acute or convalescent COVID-19. The CDR3 DNA follows: TGTGCCAGCAGCGTACTGGGCGGGGGGGACAATGAGCAGTTCTTC. Its translation: CASSVLGGGDNEQFF.